A single sample gave rise to the 25 T cell receptor beta chains below, sequenced in a study of OX40 agonist ivuxolimab in advanced cancers. Profiled with immunoSEQ multiplex PCR; TCRdb holds only in-frame clones, not every one. The table shows about 66,000 clones, with around 84% occurring only once. The sample consisted of CD4+ or CD8+ T cells sorted from blood, taken in a trial of the OX40 agonist ivuxolimab. Receptor source: an adult with an advanced solid tumor such as melanoma, head and neck, liver or kidney cancer.

This clone has just a few counts. V is TRBV2 and J is TRBJ2-5; perhaps TRBD2 as D (5 bases). Trimming took 5 bases from V and 13 from J, leaving 23 bases between them. Germline CDR1 and CDR2: SNHLY and FYNNEI. The CDR3 covers 14 residues. The CDR3 DNA sequence: TGTGCCAGCAGTTACCAGCGGAGTGCCCCCCGCGTGTACTTC. The encoded protein is CASSYQRSAPRVYF.

In this sample, this clone turned up once. The rearrangement joins TRBV5-4 to TRBJ1-1; D perhaps matches TRBD1 (5 bases). The CDR3 is 13 residues long. Germline CDR1 is SGHNT and CDR2 is YYREEE (reference sequence). The V end was cut by 4 bases, the J end by 2 bases, with 9 bases between. The CDR3 loop is CASSVRDNTEAFF. In nucleotides, the CDR3 is TGTGCCAGCAGCGTCCGGGACAACACTGAAGCTTTCTTT.

This chain uses TRBV7-9 with TRBJ1-2; the D gene is possibly TRBD1 (5 bases). Trimming left V 3 bases short and J 8 bases short, with 13 bases between. Germline lookup yields CDR1 SEHNR and CDR2 FQNEAQ (reference sequence). This CDR3 is built from 13 residues. CDR3 sequence reads: CASSFETANGYTF. In DNA form, the CDR3 reads TGTGCCAGCAGCTTCGAGACAGCCAACGGCTACACCTTC.

This clone was seen just once. The chain is built from TRBV6-5 and TRBJ1-5; D gene unclear. The CDR3 has 13 amino acids. Trimming took off 0 bases at V and 10 bases at J, with 10 bases between the two ends. Germline CDR1 is MNHEY and CDR2 is SVGAGI. The CDR3 DNA sequence: TGTGCCAGCAGTTACTCCTCGCTACAACCCCAGCATTTT. It is translated as CASSYSSLQPQHF.

This clone has only a few counts. The J gene is TRBJ2-4, the V gene TRBV7-9; no firm D call. The germline V and J ends were trimmed by 3 bases and 2 bases, with 8 bases remaining between them. Germline V gene sequence: CDR1 SEHNR, CDR2 FQNEAQ (reference sequence). The CDR3 has 14 amino acids. DNA of the CDR3: TGTGCCAGCAGCTTTGGTGGCACCAAAAACATTCAGTACTTC. Protein sequence: CASSFGGTKNIQYF. The full variable domain, with the rest looked up from reference TRBV7-9 and TRBJ2-4, is DTGVSQNPRHKITKRGQNVTFRCDPISEHNRLYWYRQTLGQGPEFLTYFQNEAQLEKSRLLSDRFSAERPKGSFSTLEIQRTEQGDSAMYLCASSFGGTKNIQYFGAGTRLSVL.

This rearrangement joins TRBV7-2 to TRBJ2-1; 7 bases agree with TRBD2. The V segment lost 2 bases and the J segment 7 bases; nucleotides outside the gene matches: 14. This CDR3 has 17 amino acids. Germline CDR1 is SGHTA and CDR2 is FQGNSA. The CDR3 region has the DNA TGTGCCAGCAGCTTACGTGTAGGACTAGACTTGGAGAATGAGCAGTTCTTC. Encoded protein: CASSLRVGLDLENEQFF.

There are a few counts of this clone. The chain joins TRBV7-9 to TRBJ2-7, with a weak D call TRBD2 (6 bases). This CDR3 spans 13 amino acids. Trimming removed 4 bases at V and 7 bases at J, with 14 bases between. The germline V gene encodes CDR1 SEHNR and CDR2 FQNEAQ (reference sequence). The chain's CDR3 is CASSSLHAGEQYV. The CDR3 nucleotides read TGTGCCAGCAGCTCTCTCCACGCGGGGGAGCAGTACGTC.

This chain's CDR3 is CASSEVTSGGVYNEQFF. CDR3 nucleotide sequence: TGCGCCAGCAGTGAGGTGACTAGCGGGGGAGTCTACAATGAGCAGTTCTTC. The chain employs TRBV10-1 and TRBJ2-1, with TRBD2 matching over 12 bases. The CDR3 loop spans 17 amino acids. J gave up 3 bases and V 2 bases, and 5 bases lay outside the gene matches. The germline V gene has CDR1 WNHNN and CDR2 SYGVQD (reference sequence).

This chain connects TRBV27 to TRBJ2-1; D unclear. Trimming removed 2 bases at V and 5 bases at J, with 10 bases between. The CDR3 runs to 14 residues. CDR1 is MNHEY and CDR2 is SMNVEV in the germline V gene (reference sequence). CDR3 region: CASSLTWEHNEQFF. In DNA, the CDR3 is TGTGCCAGCAGTTTAACGTGGGAACACAATGAGCAGTTCTTC.

The chain recombines TRBV5-8 with TRBJ2-2, with 9 bases matching TRBD2. Per the germline V gene, CDR1 is SGHTS and CDR2 is YDEGEE. The CDR3 is made up of 17 amino acids. Unmatched junction bases numbered 8, after V lost 5 bases and J lost 0 bases. The CDR3 DNA reads TGTGCCAGCAGTTTGCAAGCGGGGGGTCCGAACACCGGGGAGCTGTTTTTT. The encoded protein is CASSLQAGGPNTGELFF.

The chain joins TRBV5-1 to TRBJ2-2; D possibly matches TRBD1 or TRBD2 (6 bases each). CDR1 is SGHRS, CDR2 YFSETQ, per germline. V lost 5 bases to trimming and J lost 3 bases, with 20 bases between them. The CDR3 is made up of 17 amino acids. Written as DNA, the CDR3 is TGCGCCAGCAGTCGGTCTATTAGCGGACAGCACACCGGGGAGCTGTTTTTT. Amino acids: CASSRSISGQHTGELFF.

V and J are TRBV9 and TRBJ1-1; 12 bases agree with TRBD1. CDR3 length: 16 amino acids. The germline V gene has CDR1 SGDLS and CDR2 YYNGEE. V lost 4 bases, J lost 5 bases, and 9 bases stayed unmatched. The CDR3 is CASSSGTGGARTEAFF. The CDR3 region has the DNA TGTGCCAGCAGCTCAGGGACAGGGGGCGCTCGGACTGAAGCTTTCTTT.

This chain connects TRBV4-2 to TRBJ2-1, with D hard to call. The CDR3 spans 16 residues. Germline CDR1 LGHNA, CDR2 YNFKEQ. With 0 bases removed from V and 2 bases from J, the gap between germline ends came to 11 bases. CDR3 amino acids: CASSQDRADAYNEQFF. DNA for the CDR3: TGTGCCAGCAGCCAAGATCGTGCGGACGCCTACAATGAGCAGTTCTTC.

The gene calls are TRBV5-1 and TRBJ2-3; weak D call: TRBD2 (6 bases). Trimming cost V 4 bases and J 2 bases, with 17 bases left between them. Germline V CDR1 and CDR2: SGHRS, YFSETQ. This CDR3 has 16 amino acids. CDR3 in amino acids: CASSPGASAYTDTQYF. CDR3 nucleotides: TGCGCCAGCAGCCCCGGGGCTAGCGCTTACACAGATACGCAGTATTTT.

J is TRBJ2-5 and V is TRBV10-3; D is unresolved. With 4 bases removed from V and 2 bases from J, the gap between germline ends came to 14 bases. The germline V gene has CDR1 ENHRY and CDR2 SYGVKD. This CDR3 has 15 residues. The DNA for the CDR3 is TGTGCCATCAGTGCGTCTATGTTCGGACAAGAGACCCAGTACTTC. Its translation is CAISASMFGQETQYF.

The V and J genes are TRBV19 and TRBJ1-2; TRBD1 agrees at 7 bases. The germline CDR1 and CDR2 sequences are LNHDA and SQIVND (reference sequence). The length of the CDR3 is 15 residues. Losses at the gene ends were 5 bases for V and 5 bases for J; bases not matched to a gene: 11. The CDR3 protein is CASSPRGQARYGYTF. DNA of the CDR3: TGTGCCAGTAGTCCGCGAGGACAGGCACGTTATGGCTACACCTTC.

In nucleotides, the CDR3 is TGTGCCAGTAGTATAGGGGGAACAACTAATGAAAAACTGTTTTTT. Protein product: CASSIGGTTNEKLFF. The rearrangement joins TRBV19 to TRBJ1-4, with D uncertain. Germline CDR1 is LNHDA and CDR2 is SQIVND (reference sequence). This CDR3 contains 15 residues. Deletions cut 1 base from V and 0 bases from J, with 6 bases between.

This chain links TRBV7-2 with TRBJ1-2; no clear D gene. The germline CDR1 and CDR2 sequences are SGHTA and FQGNSA. Between the trimmed V and J ends, which lost 2 bases and 2 bases, there was a span of 12 bases. CDR3 size: 15 residues. CDR3 residues: CASSLLGGSNYGYTF. CDR3 DNA sequence: TGTGCCAGCAGCTTACTGGGAGGATCCAACTATGGCTACACCTTC.

The chain links TRBV21-1 to TRBJ2-3; the table names TRBD2, a call not compared with the DNA. TRBV21-1 is assigned pseudogene status. The CDR3 covers 19 residues. The chain's CDR3 is CASSKGLPVRAESTDTQYF. The CDR3, as DNA: TGTGCCAGCAGCAAAGGACTTCCGGTCCGAGCGGAGAGCACAGATACGCAGTATTTT.

CDR3 DNA sequence: TGCGCCAGCAGCCTAAGAACAGGTGTTAATGAAAAACTGTTTTTT. Translated, it gives CASSLRTGVNEKLFF. The J gene is TRBJ1-4, the V gene TRBV5-1; D possibly corresponds to TRBD1 (5 bases). CDR3 length: 15 amino acids. The V end was cut by 4 bases, the J end by 4 bases, with 14 bases between. Germline V CDR1 and CDR2: SGHRS, YFSETQ.

This clone was recorded once. This chain uses TRBV27 with TRBJ2-7; 7 positions match TRBD1. Trimming at V came to 2 bases and at J to 3 bases, leaving 10 bases not matched to a gene. The CDR3 contains 16 residues. The germline V gene encodes CDR1 MNHEY and CDR2 SMNVEV (reference sequence). CDR3: CASSLTSGTARYEQYF. DNA of the CDR3: TGTGCCAGCAGTTTAACATCCGGGACAGCGCGCTACGAGCAGTACTTC.

The chain couples TRBV5-1 to TRBJ2-5; D is undetermined. This CDR3 has 15 amino acids. Looked up from germline, CDR1 is SGHRS and CDR2 is YFSETQ. The germline V and J ends were trimmed by 4 bases and 3 bases, with 16 bases remaining between them. CDR3 DNA sequence: TGCGCCAGCAGCCGTTGGGGAACAGCGAAAGAGACCCAGTACTTC. This gives the protein CASSRWGTAKETQYF.

The genes are TRBV10-2 and TRBJ2-1, with 10 bases identical to TRBD1. The germline V gene has CDR1 WSHSY and CDR2 SAAADI. V lost 7 bases, J lost 7 bases, and 13 bases stayed unmatched. The CDR3 is made up of 16 amino acids. In nucleotides, the CDR3 is TGCGCCAGCATTCCAAGGGACAGGGGTTTTTGGAATGAGCAGTTCTTC. It encodes CASIPRDRGFWNEQFF.

The gene calls are TRBV6-6 and TRBJ1-5; a possible D gene is TRBD1 (6 bases). V lost 4 bases, J lost 7 bases, and 14 bases lay in between. CDR1 MNHNY and CDR2 SVGAGI come from the germline V gene (reference sequence). This CDR3 has 14 amino acids. The CDR3 loop reads CASSSQGHGQPQHF. The CDR3 DNA is TGTGCCAGCAGTTCGCAGGGGCATGGACAGCCCCAGCATTTT.

This chain links TRBV7-2 with TRBJ2-3; D might be TRBD2 (6 bases). The CDR3 has 15 amino acids. Germline-derived CDR1 and CDR2 are SGHTA and FQGNSA. Trimming took off 3 bases at V and 0 bases at J, with 10 bases between the two ends. The CDR3 DNA sequence: TGTGCCAGCAGCTTCTGGGCGGGGAGCACAGATACGCAGTATTTT. The encoded protein is CASSFWAGSTDTQYF.